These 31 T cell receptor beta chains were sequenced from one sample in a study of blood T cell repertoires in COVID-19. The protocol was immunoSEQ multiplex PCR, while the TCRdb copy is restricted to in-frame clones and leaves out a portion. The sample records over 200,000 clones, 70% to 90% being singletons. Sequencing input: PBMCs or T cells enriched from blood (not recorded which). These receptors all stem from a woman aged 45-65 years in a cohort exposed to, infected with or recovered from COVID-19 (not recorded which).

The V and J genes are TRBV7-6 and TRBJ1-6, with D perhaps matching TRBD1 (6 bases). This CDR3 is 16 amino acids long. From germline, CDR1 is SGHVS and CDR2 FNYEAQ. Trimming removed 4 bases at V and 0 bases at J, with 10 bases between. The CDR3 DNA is TGTGCCAGCAGCTCTCAGGGGAGCTCCTATAATTCACCCCTCCACTTT. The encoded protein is CASSSQGSSYNSPLHF.

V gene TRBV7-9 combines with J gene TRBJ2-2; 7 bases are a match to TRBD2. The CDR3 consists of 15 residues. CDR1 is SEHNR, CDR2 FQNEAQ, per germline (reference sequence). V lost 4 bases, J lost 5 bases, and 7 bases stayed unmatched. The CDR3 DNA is TGTGCCAGCAGCTCGGGGGGTGGCTCGACCGGGGAGCTGTTTTTT. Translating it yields CASSSGGGSTGELFF.

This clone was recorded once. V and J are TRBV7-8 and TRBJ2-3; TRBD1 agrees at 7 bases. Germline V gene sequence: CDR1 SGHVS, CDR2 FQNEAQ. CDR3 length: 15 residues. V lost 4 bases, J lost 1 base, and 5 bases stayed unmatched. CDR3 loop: CASSSRTGGTDTQYF. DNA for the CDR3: TGTGCCAGCAGCTCTAGGACAGGAGGCACAGATACGCAGTATTTT.

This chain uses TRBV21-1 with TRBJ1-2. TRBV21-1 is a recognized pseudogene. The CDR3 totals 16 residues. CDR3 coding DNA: TGTGCCAGCAGCTCGGGAGGTGGCAGATGTAACTATGGCTACACCTTC. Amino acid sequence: CASSSGGGRCNYGYTF.

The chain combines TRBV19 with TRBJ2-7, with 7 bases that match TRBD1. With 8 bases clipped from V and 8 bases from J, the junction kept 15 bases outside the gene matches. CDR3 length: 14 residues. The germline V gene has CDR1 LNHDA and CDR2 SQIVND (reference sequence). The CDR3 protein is CASSPTQQGIQQYF. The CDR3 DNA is TGTGCCAGTTCTCCGACACAACAGGGGATCCAGCAGTACTTC.

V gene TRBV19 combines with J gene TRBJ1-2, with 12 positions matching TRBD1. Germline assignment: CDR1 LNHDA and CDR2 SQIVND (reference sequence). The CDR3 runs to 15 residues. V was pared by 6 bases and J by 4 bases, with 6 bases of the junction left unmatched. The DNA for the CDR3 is TGTGCCAGTAGACTGGGACAGGGGGCGAGCTATGGCTACACCTTC. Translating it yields CASRLGQGASYGYTF. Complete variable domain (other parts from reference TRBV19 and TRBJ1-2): DGGITQSPKYLFRKEGQNVTLSCEQNLNHDAMYWYRQDPGQGLRLIYYSQIVNDFQKGDIAEGYSVSREKKESFPLTVTSAQKNPTAFYLCASRLGQGASYGYTFGSGTRLTVV.

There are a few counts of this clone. CDR3 region: CASSLNSGTADTQYF. As DNA, the CDR3 is TGTGCCAGCAGCTTAAATAGCGGGACTGCTGATACGCAGTATTTT. The chain couples TRBV7-3 to TRBJ2-3; TRBD2 matches at 8 bases. V lost 1 base and J lost 6; bases outside the gene matches: 6. The CDR3 runs to 15 residues. In germline, CDR1 is SGHTA, CDR2 FQGTGA.

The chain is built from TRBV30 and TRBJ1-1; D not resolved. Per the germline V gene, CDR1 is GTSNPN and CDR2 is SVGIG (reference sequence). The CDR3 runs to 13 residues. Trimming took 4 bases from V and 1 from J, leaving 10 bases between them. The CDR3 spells CAWTLQPNTEAFF. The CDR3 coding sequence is TGTGCCTGGACTTTACAGCCGAACACTGAAGCTTTCTTT.

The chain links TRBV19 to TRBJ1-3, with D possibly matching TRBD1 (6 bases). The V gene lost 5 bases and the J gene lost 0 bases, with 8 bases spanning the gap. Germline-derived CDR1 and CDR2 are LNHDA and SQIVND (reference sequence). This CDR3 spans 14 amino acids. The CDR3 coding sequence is TGTGCCAGTAGTCAGGGGATCTCTGGAAACACCATATATTTT. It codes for CASSQGISGNTIYF.

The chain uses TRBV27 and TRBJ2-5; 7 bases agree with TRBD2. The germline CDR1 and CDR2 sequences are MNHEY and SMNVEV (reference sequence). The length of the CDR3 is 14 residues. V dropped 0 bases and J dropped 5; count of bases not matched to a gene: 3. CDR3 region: CASSLSPGGETQYF. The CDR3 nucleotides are TGTGCCAGCAGTTTATCGCCCGGGGGGGAGACCCAGTACTTC.

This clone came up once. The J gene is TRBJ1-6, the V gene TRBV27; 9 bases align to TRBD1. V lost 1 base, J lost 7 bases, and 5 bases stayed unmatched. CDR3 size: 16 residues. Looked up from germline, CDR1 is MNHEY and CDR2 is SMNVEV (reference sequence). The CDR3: CASSLFFGQGNSPLHF. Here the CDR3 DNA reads TGTGCCAGCAGTTTATTTTTCGGACAGGGGAATTCACCCCTCCACTTT.

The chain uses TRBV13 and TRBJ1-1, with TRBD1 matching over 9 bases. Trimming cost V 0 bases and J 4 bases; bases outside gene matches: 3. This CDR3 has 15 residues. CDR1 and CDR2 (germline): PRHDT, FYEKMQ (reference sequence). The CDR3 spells CASSLGQGAVTEAFF. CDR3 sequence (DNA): TGTGCCAGCAGCTTAGGACAGGGGGCGGTCACTGAAGCTTTCTTT. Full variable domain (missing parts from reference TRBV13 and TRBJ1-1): AAGVIQSPRHLIKEKRETATLKCYPIPRHDTVYWYQQGPGQDPQFLISFYEKMQSDKGSIPDRFSAQQFSDYHSELNMSSLELGDSALYFCASSLGQGAVTEAFFGQGTRLTVV.

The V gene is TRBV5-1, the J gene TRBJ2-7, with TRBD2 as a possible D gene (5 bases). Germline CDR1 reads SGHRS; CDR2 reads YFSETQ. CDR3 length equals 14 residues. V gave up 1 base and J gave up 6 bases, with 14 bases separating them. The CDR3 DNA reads TGCGCCAGCAGCTTGAGTGGGGAGATGGGCGAGCAGTACTTC. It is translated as CASSLSGEMGEQYF.

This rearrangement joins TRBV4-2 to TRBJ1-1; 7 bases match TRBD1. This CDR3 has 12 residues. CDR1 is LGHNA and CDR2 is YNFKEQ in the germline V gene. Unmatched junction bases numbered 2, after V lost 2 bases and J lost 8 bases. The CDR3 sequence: CASSQTTGEAFF. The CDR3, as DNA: TGTGCCAGCAGCCAAACGACAGGGGAAGCTTTCTTT.

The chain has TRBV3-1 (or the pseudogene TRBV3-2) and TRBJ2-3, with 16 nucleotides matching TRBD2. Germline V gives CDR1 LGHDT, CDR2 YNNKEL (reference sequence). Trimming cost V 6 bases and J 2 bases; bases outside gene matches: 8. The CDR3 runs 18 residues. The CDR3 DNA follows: TGTGCCAGCAGGCTCGGGACTAGCGGGGGGGCATACACAGATACGCAGTATTTT. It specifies CASRLGTSGGAYTDTQYF.

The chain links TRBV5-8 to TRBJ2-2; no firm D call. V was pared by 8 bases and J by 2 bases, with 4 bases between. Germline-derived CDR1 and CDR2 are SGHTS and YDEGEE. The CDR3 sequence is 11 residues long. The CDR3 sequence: CASVNTGELFF. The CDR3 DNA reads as TGTGCCAGTGTAAACACCGGGGAGCTGTTTTTT.

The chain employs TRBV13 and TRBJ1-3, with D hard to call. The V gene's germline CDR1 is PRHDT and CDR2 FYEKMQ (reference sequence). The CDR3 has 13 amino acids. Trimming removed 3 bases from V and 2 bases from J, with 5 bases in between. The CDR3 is CASSFGTGNTIYF. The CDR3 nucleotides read TGTGCCAGCAGCTTCGGGACTGGAAACACCATATATTTT.

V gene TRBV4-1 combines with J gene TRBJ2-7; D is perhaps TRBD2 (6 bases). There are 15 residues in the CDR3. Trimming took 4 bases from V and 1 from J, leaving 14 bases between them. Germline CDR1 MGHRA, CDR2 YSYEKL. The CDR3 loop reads CASSPGTYTSYEQYF. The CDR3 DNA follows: TGCGCCAGCAGCCCCGGGACTTATACGTCCTACGAGCAGTACTTC.

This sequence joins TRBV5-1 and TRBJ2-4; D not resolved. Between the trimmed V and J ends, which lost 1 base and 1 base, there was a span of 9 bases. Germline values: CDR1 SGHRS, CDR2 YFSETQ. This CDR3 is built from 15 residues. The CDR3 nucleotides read TGCGCCAGCAGCTTGTCTACAGTGGCCAAAAACATTCAGTACTTC. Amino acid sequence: CASSLSTVAKNIQYF.

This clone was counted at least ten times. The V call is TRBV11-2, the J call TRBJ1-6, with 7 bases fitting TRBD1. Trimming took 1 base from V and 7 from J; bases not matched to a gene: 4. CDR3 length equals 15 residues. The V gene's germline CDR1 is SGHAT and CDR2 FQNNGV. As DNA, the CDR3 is TGTGCCAGCAGCTTAGGCAACAGGGGCAATTCACCCCTCCACTTT. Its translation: CASSLGNRGNSPLHF.

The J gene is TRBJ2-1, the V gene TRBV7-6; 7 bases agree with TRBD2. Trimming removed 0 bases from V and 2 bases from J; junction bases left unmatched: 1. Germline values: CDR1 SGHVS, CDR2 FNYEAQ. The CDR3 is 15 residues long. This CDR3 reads CASSLAGTTYNEQFF. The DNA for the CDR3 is TGTGCCAGCAGCTTAGCCGGGACTACCTACAATGAGCAGTTCTTC. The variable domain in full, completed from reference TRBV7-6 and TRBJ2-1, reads GAGVSQSPRYKVTKRGQDVALRCDPISGHVSLYWYRQALGQGPEFLTYFNYEAQQDKSGLPNDRFSAERPEGSISTLTIQRTEQRDSAMYRCASSLAGTTYNEQFFGPGTRLTVL.

The CDR3 reads CASRDRGRSEAFF. CDR3 DNA: TGCGCCAGCAGAGACAGGGGTCGTAGTGAAGCTTTCTTT. This chain uses TRBV10-2 with TRBJ1-1; TRBD1 aligns across 8 bases. CDR1 and CDR2 (germline): WSHSY, SAAADI. CDR3 length equals 13 residues. Unmatched junction bases numbered 7, after V lost 6 bases and J lost 7 bases.

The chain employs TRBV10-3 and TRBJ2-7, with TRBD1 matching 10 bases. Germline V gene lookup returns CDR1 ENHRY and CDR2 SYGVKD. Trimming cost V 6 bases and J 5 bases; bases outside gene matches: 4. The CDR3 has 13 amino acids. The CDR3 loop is CAISRDRGHEQYF. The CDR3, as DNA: TGTGCCATCAGCCGGGACAGGGGACACGAGCAGTACTTC.

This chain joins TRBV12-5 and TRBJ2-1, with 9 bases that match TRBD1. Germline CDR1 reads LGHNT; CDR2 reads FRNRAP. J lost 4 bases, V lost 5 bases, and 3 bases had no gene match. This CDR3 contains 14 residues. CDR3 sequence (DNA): TGTGCTAGTGGTGTGGGACAGGGTTACAATGAGCAGTTCTTC. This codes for CASGVGQGYNEQFF.

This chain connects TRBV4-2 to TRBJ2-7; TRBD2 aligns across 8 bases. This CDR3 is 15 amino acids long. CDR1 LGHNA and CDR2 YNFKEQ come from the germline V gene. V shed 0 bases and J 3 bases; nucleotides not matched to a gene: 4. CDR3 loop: CASSQEHTSGYEQYF. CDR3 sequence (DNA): TGTGCCAGCAGCCAAGAGCACACTAGCGGCTACGAGCAGTACTTC.

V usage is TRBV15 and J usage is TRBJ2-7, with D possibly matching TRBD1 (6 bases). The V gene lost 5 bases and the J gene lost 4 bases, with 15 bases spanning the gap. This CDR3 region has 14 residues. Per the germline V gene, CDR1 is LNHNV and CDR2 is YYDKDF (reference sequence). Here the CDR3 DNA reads TGTGCCACCAGCCCGCCTCAGGGGTGGTACGAGCAGTACTTC. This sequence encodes CATSPPQGWYEQYF.

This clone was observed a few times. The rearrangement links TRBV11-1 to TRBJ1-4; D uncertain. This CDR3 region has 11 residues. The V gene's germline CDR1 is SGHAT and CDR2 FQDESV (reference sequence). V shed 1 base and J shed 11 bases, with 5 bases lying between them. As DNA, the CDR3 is TGTGCCAGCAGCTTAGGAGGGAAACTGTTTTTT. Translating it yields CASSLGGKLFF.

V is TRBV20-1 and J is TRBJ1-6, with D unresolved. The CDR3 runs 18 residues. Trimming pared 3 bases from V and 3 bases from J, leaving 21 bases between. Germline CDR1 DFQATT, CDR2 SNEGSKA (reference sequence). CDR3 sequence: CSASPFVAVTNYNSPLHF. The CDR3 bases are TGCAGTGCTAGTCCGTTCGTGGCGGTTACTAACTATAATTCACCCCTCCACTTT.

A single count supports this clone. The CDR3 region has the DNA TGCGCCAGCAGCTCGCAGGGTGGAGTCAACAATGAGCAGTTCTTC. Translation gives CASSSQGGVNNEQFF. The chain uses TRBV5-1 and TRBJ2-1; a weak D match, TRBD1 (5 bases). V lost 3 bases and J 5 bases, leaving 15 bases between the germline ends. CDR1 SGHRS and CDR2 YFSETQ come from the germline V gene. The CDR3 loop spans 15 amino acids.

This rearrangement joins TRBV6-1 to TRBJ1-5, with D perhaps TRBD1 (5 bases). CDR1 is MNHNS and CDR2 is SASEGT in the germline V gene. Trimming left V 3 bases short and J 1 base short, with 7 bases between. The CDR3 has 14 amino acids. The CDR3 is CASSDDSSNQPQHF. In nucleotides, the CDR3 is TGTGCCAGCAGTGACGACAGCAGCAATCAGCCCCAGCATTTT.

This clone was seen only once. In DNA, the CDR3 is TGCGCCAGCAGCTTGGAATCAGGTCTCCAAGAGACCCAGTACTTC. It specifies CASSLESGLQETQYF. The chain recombines TRBV5-1 with TRBJ2-5, with unresolved D. The CDR3 has 15 residues. The V gene's germline CDR1 is SGHRS and CDR2 YFSETQ. V lost 0 bases to trimming and J lost 1 base, with 10 bases between them.